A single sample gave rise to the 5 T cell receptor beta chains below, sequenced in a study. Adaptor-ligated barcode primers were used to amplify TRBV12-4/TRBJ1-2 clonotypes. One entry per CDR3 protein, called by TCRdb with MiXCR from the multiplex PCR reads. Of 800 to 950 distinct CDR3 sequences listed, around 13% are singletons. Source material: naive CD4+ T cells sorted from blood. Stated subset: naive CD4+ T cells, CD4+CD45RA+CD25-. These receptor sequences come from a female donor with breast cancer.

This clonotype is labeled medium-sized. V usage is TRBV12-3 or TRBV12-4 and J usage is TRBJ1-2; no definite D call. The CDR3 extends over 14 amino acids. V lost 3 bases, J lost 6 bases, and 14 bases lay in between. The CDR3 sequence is CASSLKLADHGYTF. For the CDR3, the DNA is TGTGCCAGCAGTTTGAAGTTAGCAGACCATGGCTACACCTTC.

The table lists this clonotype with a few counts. CDR3 in amino acids: CASSLGDRGDYGYTF. In DNA, the CDR3 is TGTGCCAGCAGTTTAGGGGACAGGGGAGACTATGGCTACACCTTC. The rearrangement joins TRBV12-3 or TRBV12-4 to TRBJ1-2; TRBD1 matches 10 bases. V was pared by 1 base and J by 3 bases, with 2 bases of the junction left unmatched. The CDR3 contains 15 residues.

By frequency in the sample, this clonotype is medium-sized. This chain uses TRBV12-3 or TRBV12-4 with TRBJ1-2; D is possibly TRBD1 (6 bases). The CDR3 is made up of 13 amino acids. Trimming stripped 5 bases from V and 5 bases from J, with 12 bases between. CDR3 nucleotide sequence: TGTGCCAGCAGTGACAGGTTGCAGTATGGCTACACCTTC. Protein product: CASSDRLQYGYTF.

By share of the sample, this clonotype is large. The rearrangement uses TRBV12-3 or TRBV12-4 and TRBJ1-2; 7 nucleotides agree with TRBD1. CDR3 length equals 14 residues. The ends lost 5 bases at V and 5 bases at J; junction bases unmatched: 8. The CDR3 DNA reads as TGTGCCAGCAGTCTAACAGGGGTTAGGTATGGCTACACCTTC. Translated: CASSLTGVRYGYTF.

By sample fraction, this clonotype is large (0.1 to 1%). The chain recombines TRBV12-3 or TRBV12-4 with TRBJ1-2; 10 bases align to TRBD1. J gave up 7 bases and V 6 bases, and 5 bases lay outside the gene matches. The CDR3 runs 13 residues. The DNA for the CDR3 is TGTGCCAGCAGACGGGACAGGGGATCTGGCTACACCTTC. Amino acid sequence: CASRRDRGSGYTF.